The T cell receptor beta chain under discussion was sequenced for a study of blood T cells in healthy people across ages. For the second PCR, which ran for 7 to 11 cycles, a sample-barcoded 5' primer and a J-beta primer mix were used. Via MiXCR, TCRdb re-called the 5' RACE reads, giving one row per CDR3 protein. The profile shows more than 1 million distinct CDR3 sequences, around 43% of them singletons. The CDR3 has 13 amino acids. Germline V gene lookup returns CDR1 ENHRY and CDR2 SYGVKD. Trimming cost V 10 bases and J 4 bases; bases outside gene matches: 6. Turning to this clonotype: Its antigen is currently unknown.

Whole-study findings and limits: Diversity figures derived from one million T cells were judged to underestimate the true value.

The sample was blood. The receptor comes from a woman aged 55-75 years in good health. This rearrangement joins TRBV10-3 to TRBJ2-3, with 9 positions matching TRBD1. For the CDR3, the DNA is TGTGCCACCGGACAGGGGATTGCAGATACGCAGTATTTT. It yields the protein CATGQGIADTQYF.